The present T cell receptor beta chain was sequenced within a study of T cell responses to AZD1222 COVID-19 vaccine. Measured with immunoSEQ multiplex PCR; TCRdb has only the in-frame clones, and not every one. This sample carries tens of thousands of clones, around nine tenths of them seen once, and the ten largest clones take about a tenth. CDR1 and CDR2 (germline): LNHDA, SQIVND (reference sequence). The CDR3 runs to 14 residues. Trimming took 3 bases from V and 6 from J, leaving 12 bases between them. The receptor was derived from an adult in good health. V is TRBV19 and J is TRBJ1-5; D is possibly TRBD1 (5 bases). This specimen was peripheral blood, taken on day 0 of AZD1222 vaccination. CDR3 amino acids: CASSMGRVIQPQHF. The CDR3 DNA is TGTGCCAGTAGTATGGGGCGGGTTATTCAGCCCCAGCATTTT.